This T cell receptor beta chain was sequenced during a study of T cell repertoires in aging, cancer and after chemotherapy. TRB rearrangements spanning V, D and J were amplified using mixed TRB-A/B primers. TCRdb processed the multiplex PCR reads anew with MiXCR; each CDR3 protein has one entry. The repertoire holds around 6,000 distinct CDR3 sequences, with around a quarter as singletons. This clonotype counts as large. Germline CDR1 SQVTM, CDR2 ANQGSEA. J lost 6 bases, V lost 3 bases, and 4 bases had no gene match. The length of the CDR3 is 13 residues. The template was genomic DNA from peripheral blood, not RNA.

This chain connects TRBV29-1 to TRBJ2-3, with 9 bases matching TRBD1. The clonotype comes from a human donor with a blood cancer. Sequenced: blood. The CDR3 region is CSVEGQGFDTQYF. CDR3 nucleotides: TGCAGCGTTGAGGGACAGGGTTTTGATACGCAGTATTTT.